Following are 18 T cell receptor beta chains from one sample sequenced in a study of naive and memory T cell subsets. Two oligonucleotides, mixed equimolar, formed the beta constant-region primer covering TRBC1 and TRBC2. The ligated cDNA underwent four PCR rounds using SP2 and nested alpha and beta constant-region primers. A single record per CDR3 protein comes from TCRdb applying MiXCR to the UMI-ligation and nested PCR reads. The data show some 82,000 distinct CDR3 sequences, around 11% seen once. Their target antigens are unknown. Overall study results and limits: Especially in CD8 cells, naive repertoires contained a few larger clonotypes, possibly CD45RA-re-expressing memory cells.

The sequencing sample was made of naive CD4+ T cells from blood. The receptors come from a human donor in good health.

The chain recombines TRBV20-1 with TRBJ2-3; D may be TRBD1 or TRBD2 (5 bases each). The germline V gene has CDR1 DFQATT and CDR2 SNEGSKA (reference sequence). The CDR3 extends over 15 amino acids. Deletions cut 0 bases from V and 2 bases from J, with 12 bases between. The chain's CDR3 is CSARDSGHFTDTQYF. The CDR3 DNA reads TGCAGTGCTAGAGACTCGGGGCACTTCACAGATACGCAGTATTTT.

This clonotype was seen more than once but under ten times. V is TRBV19 and J is TRBJ2-5; tentatively, D is TRBD2 (5 bases). This CDR3 comprises 15 residues. Trimming shortened V by 3 bases and J by 7 bases, and 18 bases separated the two germline ends. CDR1 LNHDA and CDR2 SQIVND come from the germline V gene (reference sequence). The CDR3 protein is CASSIDSGTRGTQYF. CDR3 coding DNA: TGTGCCAGTAGTATCGATTCCGGTACTAGAGGGACCCAGTACTTC.

The rearrangement uses TRBV20-1 and TRBJ1-1, with TRBD1 as a possible D gene (5 bases). The CDR3 has 14 amino acids. Germline CDR1 is DFQATT and CDR2 is SNEGSKA (reference sequence). The V end lost 5 bases, the J end lost 1 base, and 14 bases lay between the germline ends. The CDR3 DNA reads as TGCAGTGCTGCGCTTAACAGGCGGAACACTGAAGCTTTCTTT. This codes for CSAALNRRNTEAFF.

Ten or more counts support this clonotype. The chain employs TRBV12-5 and TRBJ2-3, with TRBD2 as a possible D gene (5 bases). This CDR3 has 13 residues. CDR1 is LGHNT and CDR2 is FRNRAP in the germline V gene. With 3 bases removed from V and 4 bases from J, the gap between germline ends came to 8 bases. CDR3: CASGFSEADTQYF. CDR3 sequence (DNA): TGTGCTAGTGGTTTTAGCGAGGCAGATACGCAGTATTTT.

The V gene is TRBV23-1, the J gene TRBJ2-7; D may be TRBD1 (6 bases). TRBV23-1 is an ORF, and what it does is uncertain. The CDR3 contains 11 residues. With 4 bases removed from V and 11 bases from J, the gap between germline ends came to 12 bases. The CDR3 sequence is CASSRRDTEYF. The CDR3 nucleotides read TGCGCCAGCAGTCGACGGGACACTGAGTACTTC.

This clonotype was counted many times. The rearrangement uses TRBV15 and TRBJ2-1; 9 positions match TRBD1. Germline lookup yields CDR1 LNHNV and CDR2 YYDKDF (reference sequence). Trimming cost V 1 base and J 4 bases; bases outside gene matches: 2. This CDR3 comprises 15 residues. The chain's CDR3 is CATSRGTGEYNEQFF. CDR3 DNA sequence: TGTGCCACCAGCAGAGGGACAGGGGAGTACAATGAGCAGTTCTTC.

The CDR3 nucleotides are TGTGCCAGCAGGGATACAGGGGGCTATGGCTACACCTTC. The encoded protein is CASRDTGGYGYTF. V usage is TRBV3-1 and J usage is TRBJ1-2; TRBD1 matches 8 bases. Germline V gene data show CDR1 as LGHDT and CDR2 as YNNKEL (reference sequence). The CDR3 has 13 amino acids. V dropped 6 bases and J dropped 4; count of bases not matched to a gene: 4.

In nucleotides, the CDR3 is TGTGCCAGCTCACCACCGCAAGGATACGAGCAGTACTTC. It codes for CASSPPQGYEQYF. The chain employs TRBV18 and TRBJ2-7; D gene ambiguous. The CDR3 has 13 residues. Trimming cost V 0 bases and J 4 bases, with 7 bases left between them. Germline-derived CDR1 and CDR2 are KGHSH and LQKENI.

This clonotype was detected many times. The chain is built from TRBV5-1 and TRBJ2-7; 9 positions agree with TRBD1. Per germline, CDR1 SGHRS and CDR2 YFSETQ. This CDR3 comprises 14 residues. V trimming: 4 bases; J trimming: 2 bases; junction bases outside the gene matches: 4. The CDR3 protein is CASSTTGGAYEQYF. The CDR3 DNA sequence: TGCGCCAGCAGCACGACAGGGGGAGCCTACGAGCAGTACTTC.

This rearrangement joins TRBV2 to TRBJ1-5; D not certain. The CDR3 is made up of 15 amino acids. Germline V gene data show CDR1 as SNHLY and CDR2 as FYNNEI. The ends were cut back, 6 bases at V and 0 bases at J, with 12 bases in the middle. The DNA for the CDR3 is TGTGCCAGCAGGGAGGACGGACCTAGCAATCAGCCCCAGCATTTT. Its protein product is CASREDGPSNQPQHF.

The CDR3 DNA reads as TGTGCCAGCGGTACCACCAACGACAGGGTGCATGGCTACACCTTC. It yields the protein CASGTTNDRVHGYTF. The chain recombines TRBV12-3 or TRBV12-4 with TRBJ1-2, with 7 bases aligning to TRBD1. CDR3 size: 15 residues. V lost 8 bases to trimming and J lost 6 bases; unmatched junction nucleotides: 15.

Turning to this clonotype: Relative to the germline gene, one junction end is altered; a read error may explain this. The J gene is TRBJ1-5, the V gene TRBV18; no clear D. The CDR3 length is 14 residues. Germline-derived CDR1 and CDR2 are KGHSH and LQKENI. The CDR3 DNA reads as TGTGCCAGCTCAGATGGACGGAGCAACCAGCCCCAGCATTTT. It encodes CASSDGRSNQPQHF.

V and J are TRBV6-5 and TRBJ1-2, with D possibly being TRBD1 (5 bases). V lost 6 bases and J lost 3, with 14 bases in between. Germline-derived CDR1 and CDR2 are MNHEY and SVGAGI. The CDR3 covers 14 residues. The CDR3 DNA reads TGTGCCAGCAGCCCTGGGGGGGTCGACTATGGCTACACCTTC. Translation gives CASSPGGVDYGYTF.

The J gene is TRBJ2-5, the V gene TRBV5-1; D gene unclear. With 4 bases removed from V and 0 bases from J, the gap between germline ends came to 1 base. Germline CDR1 reads SGHRS; CDR2 reads YFSETQ. This CDR3 has 11 amino acids. The chain's CDR3 is CASSNQETQYF. The CDR3, as DNA: TGCGCCAGCAGCAACCAAGAGACCCAGTACTTC. The whole variable domain, filled in from reference TRBV5-1 and TRBJ2-5, reads KAGVTQTPRYLIKTRGQQVTLSCSPISGHRSVSWYQQTPGQGLQFLFEYFSETQRNKGNFPGRFSGRQFSNSRSEMNVSTLELGDSALYLCASSNQETQYFGPGTRLLVL.

This clonotype was counted many times. The chain is built from TRBV18 and TRBJ2-1; D is perhaps TRBD1 (6 bases). The V gene lost 2 bases and the J gene lost 0 bases, with 11 bases spanning the gap. From germline, CDR1 is KGHSH and CDR2 LQKENI. The CDR3 sequence is 16 residues long. The CDR3 sequence: CASSPIYRDSYNEQFF. The CDR3 coding sequence is TGTGCCAGCTCACCAATCTACAGGGACTCCTACAATGAGCAGTTCTTC.

This clonotype has only a few counts. The chain uses TRBV20-1 and TRBJ1-1; no firm D call. This CDR3 has 13 amino acids. Germline V gene sequence: CDR1 DFQATT, CDR2 SNEGSKA (reference sequence). Trimming left V 4 bases short and J 1 base short, with 10 bases between. CDR3 protein: CSANKLSNTEAFF. DNA for the CDR3: TGCAGTGCTAATAAGCTGTCGAACACTGAAGCTTTCTTT.

This clonotype has a handful of counts. V usage is TRBV30 and J usage is TRBJ2-6, with TRBD1 as a possible D gene (5 bases). With 5 bases removed from V and 0 bases from J, the gap between germline ends came to 8 bases. This CDR3 is built from 14 residues. CDR1 is GTSNPN and CDR2 is SVGIG in the germline V gene (reference sequence). CDR3 DNA: TGTGCCTGGGACAGTTTCTCTGGGGCCAACGTCCTGACTTTC. Its translation is CAWDSFSGANVLTF.

With regard to this clonotype: It may be a read error: a sequence one base away is much more abundant. The rearrangement links TRBV4-2 to TRBJ2-1, with 9 bases lining up with TRBD1. The CDR3 runs to 16 residues. Germline-derived CDR1 and CDR2 are LGHNA and YNFKEQ. V trimming: 3 bases; J trimming: 9 bases; junction bases outside the gene matches: 12. This CDR3 is CASSQTPEQGAGEQFF. The CDR3 nucleotides are TGTGCCAGCAGCCAGACCCCGGAACAGGGGGCTGGTGAGCAGTTCTTC.